The 17 T cell receptor beta chains given below trace back to one sample, sequenced in a study of early T cells in non-severe SARS-CoV-2 infection. TCRdb passed the 5' RACE reads through MiXCR, listing each CDR3 protein once. The sample contains around 64,000 distinct CDR3 sequences, over 9.5% of which appear only once. The sequenced sample was whole blood. The source is an adult who was a healthcare worker with PCR-confirmed SARS-CoV-2 infection or an uninfected control (not recorded which).

The sample holds many counts of this clonotype. The chain employs TRBV5-4 and TRBJ2-2; TRBD2 matches 11 bases. The CDR3 spans 15 residues. Trimming took 4 bases from V and 5 from J; bases not matched to a gene: 4. The germline CDR1 and CDR2 sequences are SGHNT and YYREEE (reference sequence). The CDR3 protein is CASSLRTSGTGELFF. The CDR3 region has the DNA TGTGCCAGCAGCCTCCGGACTAGCGGGACCGGGGAGCTGTTTTTT.

The table lists this clonotype with many counts. V and J are TRBV12-3 or TRBV12-4 and TRBJ2-3; TRBD2 matches at 8 bases. The CDR3 consists of 15 residues. The J segment lost 3 bases and the V segment lost 1 base, leaving 3 bases of the junction unmatched. The CDR3 protein is CASSLDGRDTDTQYF. The DNA of the CDR3 is TGTGCCAGCAGTTTAGACGGGAGGGATACAGATACGCAGTATTTT.

Ten or more counts support this clonotype. V and J are TRBV5-4 and TRBJ2-7; no firm D call. The ends were cut back, 0 bases at V and 2 bases at J, with 12 bases in the middle. CDR3 length: 15 residues. Germline CDR1 is SGHNT and CDR2 is YYREEE (reference sequence). CDR3 coding DNA: TGTGCCAGCAGCTTGGGTCTGCAGGAAACCTACGAGCAGTACTTC. This translates into CASSLGLQETYEQYF.

The chain joins TRBV11-2 to TRBJ1-1, with D possibly being TRBD1 (5 bases). Germline V CDR1 and CDR2: SGHAT, FQNNGV. Trimming left V 2 bases short and J 0 bases short, with 13 bases between. This CDR3 region has 16 residues. The CDR3 DNA follows: TGTGCCAGCAGCTTAAGGAGGGGACTACTGAACACTGAAGCTTTCTTT. Its translation is CASSLRRGLLNTEAFF. The whole variable domain, filled in from reference TRBV11-2 and TRBJ1-1, reads EAGVAQSPRYKIIEKRQSVAFWCNPISGHATLYWYQQILGQGPKLLIQFQNNGVVDDSQLPKDRFSAERLKGVDSTLKIQPAKLEDSAVYLCASSLRRGLLNTEAFFGQGTRLTVV.

The chain employs TRBV24-1 and TRBJ1-5, with a possible D match to TRBD1 (6 bases). Germline CDR1 is KGHDR and CDR2 is SFDVKD. The CDR3 runs to 14 residues. V was shortened by 4 bases and J by 5 bases, with 11 bases between the two germline ends. Here the CDR3 reads CATSEGSGDQPQHF. The CDR3 nucleotides are TGTGCCACCAGTGAGGGGTCAGGGGATCAGCCCCAGCATTTT.

This clonotype was counted only a few times. This chain links TRBV19 with TRBJ2-3, with 7 nucleotides matching TRBD1. Losses at the gene ends were 2 bases for V and 0 bases for J; bases not matched to a gene: 2. Per the germline V gene, CDR1 is LNHDA and CDR2 is SQIVND (reference sequence). This CDR3 is built from 15 residues. The DNA of the CDR3 is TGTGCCAGTAGTATACTACAGGGGAGCACAGATACGCAGTATTTT. This gives the protein CASSILQGSTDTQYF.

V and J are TRBV20-1 and TRBJ1-3; TRBD1 might be the D (5 bases). This CDR3 spans 14 amino acids. V lost 2 bases and J lost 6, with 14 bases in between. Per germline, CDR1 DFQATT and CDR2 SNEGSKA (reference sequence). The CDR3: CSARYGGTENTIYF. The CDR3 bases are TGCAGTGCTAGATATGGAGGGACTGAAAACACCATATATTTT.

The genes are TRBV6-2 or TRBV6-3 and TRBJ2-7; D uncertain. Germline lookup yields CDR1 MNHEY and CDR2 SVGEGT. The V gene lost 6 bases and the J gene lost 1 base, with 7 bases spanning the gap. The CDR3 spans 12 residues. CDR3 loop: CASRTNSYEQYF. The DNA of the CDR3 is TGTGCCAGCAGAACAAATTCCTACGAGCAGTACTTC.

The gene calls are TRBV29-1 and TRBJ2-1, with 8 nucleotides matching TRBD2. This CDR3 region has 16 residues. J lost 6 bases, V lost 5 bases, and 15 bases had no gene match. CDR1 is SQVTM and CDR2 is ANQGSEA in the germline V gene. CDR3 coding DNA: TGCAGCGTTCGCCCCCGCGGGGGGACCCTGGGCAATGAGCAGTTCTTC. It is translated as CSVRPRGGTLGNEQFF.

Concerning this clonotype: This may arise from a read error, as a much more abundant clone is one base away. The chain carries TRBV7-8 and TRBJ2-2, with D perhaps matching TRBD2 (7 bases). Germline values: CDR1 SGHVS, CDR2 FQNEAQ. The CDR3 loop spans 17 amino acids. CDR3 bases: TGTGCCAGCAGCTTAGCGCTAACGGGGGCCTCGAGCGGGGAGCTGTGTTTT. Translated, it gives CASSLALTGASSGELCF.

The chain uses TRBV11-3 and TRBJ2-3; maybe TRBD2 (7 bases). V dropped 0 bases and J dropped 1 base, with 14 bases sitting between them. From germline, CDR1 is SGHNT and CDR2 YENEEA. This CDR3 spans 17 amino acids. CDR3 amino acids: CASSLEVLGGRTDTQYF. CDR3 in DNA: TGTGCCAGCAGCTTAGAGGTCCTCGGGGGGCGCACAGATACGCAGTATTTT.

This clonotype appeared many times. J is TRBJ2-5 and V is TRBV10-3; D is unclear. Trimming left V 0 bases short and J 1 base short, with 9 bases between. The length of the CDR3 is 15 residues. The germline CDR1 and CDR2 sequences are ENHRY and SYGVKD. CDR3 nucleotides: TGTGCCATCAGTGAGTCATGGGGAATCCAAGAGACCCAGTACTTC. Residues: CAISESWGIQETQYF.

The gene calls are TRBV5-1 and TRBJ2-7; 11 positions agree with TRBD1. The V and J ends lost 3 bases and 4 bases, in that order; junction bases with no gene match: 6. The CDR3 loop spans 15 amino acids. The germline gives CDR1 SGHRS, CDR2 YFSETQ. The CDR3 coding sequence is TGCGCCAGCAGCTCCCGGGACAGGGGGAAATACGAGCAGTACTTC. Its protein is CASSSRDRGKYEQYF.

This rearrangement joins TRBV5-1 to TRBJ2-2, with D perhaps matching TRBD1 or TRBD2 (5 bases each). CDR1 and CDR2 from the germline V gene are SGHRS and YFSETQ. This CDR3 has 15 amino acids. V lost 0 bases and J lost 4, with 10 bases in between. CDR3 protein: CASSLEQAGTGELFF. Here the CDR3 DNA reads TGCGCCAGCAGCTTGGAACAGGCGGGCACCGGGGAGCTGTTTTTT. The variable domain in full, with the rest retrieved from reference TRBV5-1 and TRBJ2-2, is KAGVTQTPRYLIKTRGQQVTLSCSPISGHRSVSWYQQTPGQGLQFLFEYFSETQRNKGNFPGRFSGRQFSNSRSEMNVSTLELGDSALYLCASSLEQAGTGELFFGEGSRLTVL.

This rearrangement joins TRBV5-5 to TRBJ2-2; the match to TRBD2 covers 8 bases. This CDR3 contains 14 residues. CDR1 and CDR2 (germline): SGHKS, YYEKEE (reference sequence). V lost 2 bases, J lost 6 bases, and 3 bases stayed unmatched. This chain's CDR3 is CASSLAGEAGELFF. The CDR3 nucleotides read TGTGCCAGCAGCTTAGCGGGAGAGGCCGGGGAGCTGTTTTTT. The full variable domain, with the rest looked up from reference TRBV5-5 and TRBJ2-2, is DAGVTQSPTHLIKTRGQQVTLRCSPISGHKSVSWYQQVLGQGPQFIFQYYEKEERGRGNFPDRFSARQFPNYSSELNVNALLLGDSALYLCASSLAGEAGELFFGEGSRLTVL.

V usage is TRBV30 and J usage is TRBJ2-5; unclear D gene. V shed 4 bases and J shed 1 base, with 7 bases lying between them. This CDR3 region has 12 residues. Germline V gives CDR1 GTSNPN, CDR2 SVGIG (reference sequence). CDR3 coding DNA: TGTGCCTGGAATGGATTCCAAGAGACCCAGTACTTC. This encodes CAWNGFQETQYF.

This clonotype was seen more than once but under ten times. The V call is TRBV29-1, the J call TRBJ2-7; 10 bases line up with TRBD2. The CDR3 consists of 15 residues. In germline, CDR1 is SQVTM, CDR2 ANQGSEA. V gave up 4 bases and J gave up 5 bases; unmatched junction bases: 11. For the CDR3, the DNA is TGCAGCGTTGGCGCCGGACTAGCGGCGGTCCACGAGCAGTACTTC. This translates into CSVGAGLAAVHEQYF.